The clone carrying this T cell receptor (beta chain) was seen only once. These data originate in a study of blood T cell repertoires in COVID-19. Data came from immunoSEQ multiplex PCR; TCRdb stores just in-frame clones and leaves some out. The table records 230,000 or so clones, almost 90% of them present only once. Participant-given clinical history determined each cohort assignment. The sequencing input was PBMCs or T cells enriched from blood (not recorded which). The receptor's source is a woman aged 45-59 years with acute COVID-19.

The chain's CDR3 is CASSPGTSGTYEQYF. DNA for the CDR3: TGTGCCAGCAGTCCCGGGACTAGCGGCACCTACGAGCAGTACTTC. The chain employs TRBV2 and TRBJ2-7; 11 nucleotides match TRBD2. Looked up from germline, CDR1 is SNHLY and CDR2 is FYNNEI. J lost 2 bases, V lost 5 bases, and 5 bases had no gene match. The CDR3 totals 15 residues.